This T cell receptor beta chain was retrieved from a study of control samples from healthy donors and cancer patients. This table comes from immunoSEQ multiplex PCR, and its TCRdb copy is limited to in-frame clones, with some not included. The sample comprises 150,000 to 200,000 clones, approximately 92% of which are singletons, and almost 1.5% rests with the top ten. The source material was blood. The receptor's source is a man younger than 35 in good health.

CDR3 DNA sequence: TGTGCCAGCAGTGAACCAGGGAATACCTATAATTCACCCCTCCACTTT. Its protein product is CASSEPGNTYNSPLHF. This chain joins TRBV25-1 and TRBJ1-6, with TRBD1 as a possible D gene (5 bases). This CDR3 is built from 16 residues. Germline CDR1 MGHDK, CDR2 SYGVNS. Deletions cut 2 bases from V and 2 bases from J, with 10 bases between.